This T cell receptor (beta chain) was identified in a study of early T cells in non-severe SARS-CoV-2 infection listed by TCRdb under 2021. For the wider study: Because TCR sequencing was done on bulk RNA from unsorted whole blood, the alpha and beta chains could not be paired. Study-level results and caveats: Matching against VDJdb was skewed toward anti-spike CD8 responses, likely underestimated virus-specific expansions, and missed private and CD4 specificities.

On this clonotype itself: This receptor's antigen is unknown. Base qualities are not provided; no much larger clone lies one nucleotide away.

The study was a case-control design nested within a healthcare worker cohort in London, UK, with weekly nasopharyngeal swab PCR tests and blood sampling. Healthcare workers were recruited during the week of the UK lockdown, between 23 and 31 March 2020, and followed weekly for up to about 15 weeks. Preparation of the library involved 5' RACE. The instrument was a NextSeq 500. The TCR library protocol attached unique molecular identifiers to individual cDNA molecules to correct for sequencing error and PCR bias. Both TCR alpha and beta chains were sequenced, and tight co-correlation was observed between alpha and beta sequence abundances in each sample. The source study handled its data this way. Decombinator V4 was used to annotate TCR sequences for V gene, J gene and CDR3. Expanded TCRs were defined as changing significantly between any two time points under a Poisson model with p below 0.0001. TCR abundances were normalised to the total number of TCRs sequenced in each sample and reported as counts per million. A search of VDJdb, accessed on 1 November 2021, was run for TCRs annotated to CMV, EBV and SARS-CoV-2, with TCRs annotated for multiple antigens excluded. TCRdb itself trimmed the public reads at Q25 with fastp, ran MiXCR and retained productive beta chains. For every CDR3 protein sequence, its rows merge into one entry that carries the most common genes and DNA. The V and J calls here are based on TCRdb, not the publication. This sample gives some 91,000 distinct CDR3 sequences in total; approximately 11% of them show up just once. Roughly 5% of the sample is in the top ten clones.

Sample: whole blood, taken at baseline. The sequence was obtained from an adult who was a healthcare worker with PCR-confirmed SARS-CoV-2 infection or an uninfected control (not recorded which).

The CDR3 amino acid sequence is: CASSLVRGPNTNTGELFF. The DNA sequence follows: TGTGCCAGCAGCTTAGTGCGGGGGCCGAATACGAACACCGGGGAGCTGTTTTTT. The V and J genes are TRBV7-9 and TRBJ2-2; possibly the D gene is TRBD2, per 7 matching bases. The CDR3 sequence holds 18 residues, the cysteine and phenylalanine included. Only CDR3 DNA remains: 54 bases, in frame from the first base. CDR1 and CDR2 are drawn from the germline V gene (reference sequence): SEHNR, FQNEAQ. V and J lose 1 base and 0 bases, and a span of 15 bases separates them. This CDR3, with the reference TRBV7-9 and TRBJ2-2 proteins standing in past its ends, gives the full variable domain DTGVSQNPRHKITKRGQNVTFRCDPISEHNRLYWYRQTLGQGPEFLTYFQNEAQLEKSRLLSDRFSAERPKGSFSTLEIQRTEQGDSAMYLCASSLVRGPNTNTGELFFGEGSRLTVL.